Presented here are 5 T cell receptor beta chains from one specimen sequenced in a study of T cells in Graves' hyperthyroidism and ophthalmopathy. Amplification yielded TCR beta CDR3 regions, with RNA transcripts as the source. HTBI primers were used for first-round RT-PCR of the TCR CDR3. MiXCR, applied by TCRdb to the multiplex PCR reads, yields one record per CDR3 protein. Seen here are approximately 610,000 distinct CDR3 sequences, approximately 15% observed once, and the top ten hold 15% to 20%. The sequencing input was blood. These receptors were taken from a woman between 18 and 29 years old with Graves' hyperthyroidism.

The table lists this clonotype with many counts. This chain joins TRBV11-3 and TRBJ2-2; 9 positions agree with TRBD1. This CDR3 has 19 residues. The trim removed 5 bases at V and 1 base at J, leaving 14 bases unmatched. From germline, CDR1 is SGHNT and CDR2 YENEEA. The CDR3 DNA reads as TGTGCCAGCAGCCCGGGGGAGGGACAGGGAAAAGTGAACACCGGGGAGCTGTTTTTT. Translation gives CASSPGEGQGKVNTGELFF. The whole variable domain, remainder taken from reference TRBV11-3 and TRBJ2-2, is EAGVVQSPRYKIIEKKQPVAFWCNPISGHNTLYWYLQNLGQGPELLIRYENEEAVDDSQLPKDRFSAERLKGVDSTLKIQPAELGDSAVYLCASSPGEGQGKVNTGELFFGEGSRLTVL.

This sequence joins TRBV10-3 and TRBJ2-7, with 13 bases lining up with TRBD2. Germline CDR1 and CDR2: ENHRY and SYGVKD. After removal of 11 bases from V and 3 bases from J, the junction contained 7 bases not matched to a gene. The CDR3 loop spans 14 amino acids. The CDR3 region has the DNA TGTGCCGCCCGGACTAGCGGGAGAGTCTACGAGCAGTACTTC. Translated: CAARTSGRVYEQYF.

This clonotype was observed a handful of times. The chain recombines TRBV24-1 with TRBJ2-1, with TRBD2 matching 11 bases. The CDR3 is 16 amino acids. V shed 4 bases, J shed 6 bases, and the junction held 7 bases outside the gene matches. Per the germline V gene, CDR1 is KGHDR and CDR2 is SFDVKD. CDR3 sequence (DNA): TGTGCCACCAGTGACCCCGAGACTAGCGGGATCAATGAGCAGTTCTTC. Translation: CATSDPETSGINEQFF.

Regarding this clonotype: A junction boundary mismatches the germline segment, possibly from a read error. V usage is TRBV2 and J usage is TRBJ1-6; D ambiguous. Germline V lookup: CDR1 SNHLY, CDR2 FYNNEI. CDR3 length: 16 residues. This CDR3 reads CAGSFTPRTYNSPLHF. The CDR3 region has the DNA TGTGCCGGCAGTTTTACCCCCCGGACTTATAATTCACCCCTCCACTTT.

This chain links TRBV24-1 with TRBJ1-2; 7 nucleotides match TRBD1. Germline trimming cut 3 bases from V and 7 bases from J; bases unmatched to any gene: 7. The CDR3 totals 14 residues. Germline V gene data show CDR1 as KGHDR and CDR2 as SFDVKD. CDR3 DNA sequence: TGTGCCACCAGTGATGAGGGACAGAACGGTGGCTACACCTTC. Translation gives CATSDEGQNGGYTF.